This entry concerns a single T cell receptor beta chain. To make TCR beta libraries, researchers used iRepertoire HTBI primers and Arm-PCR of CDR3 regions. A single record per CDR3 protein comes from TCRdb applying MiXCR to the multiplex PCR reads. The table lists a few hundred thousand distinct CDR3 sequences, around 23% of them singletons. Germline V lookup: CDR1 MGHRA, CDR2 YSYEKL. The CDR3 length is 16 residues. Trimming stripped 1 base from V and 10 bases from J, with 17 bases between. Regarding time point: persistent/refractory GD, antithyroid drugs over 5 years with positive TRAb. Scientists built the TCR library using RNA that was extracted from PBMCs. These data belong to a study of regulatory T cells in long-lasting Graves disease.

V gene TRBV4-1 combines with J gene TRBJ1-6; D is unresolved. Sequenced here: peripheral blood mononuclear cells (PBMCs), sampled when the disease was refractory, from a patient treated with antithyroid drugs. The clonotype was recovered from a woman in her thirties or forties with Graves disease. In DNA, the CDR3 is TGCGCCAGCAGCCAAGGCCCGGGAATCAAGAGATCACCCCTCCACTTT. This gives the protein CASSQGPGIKRSPLHF.